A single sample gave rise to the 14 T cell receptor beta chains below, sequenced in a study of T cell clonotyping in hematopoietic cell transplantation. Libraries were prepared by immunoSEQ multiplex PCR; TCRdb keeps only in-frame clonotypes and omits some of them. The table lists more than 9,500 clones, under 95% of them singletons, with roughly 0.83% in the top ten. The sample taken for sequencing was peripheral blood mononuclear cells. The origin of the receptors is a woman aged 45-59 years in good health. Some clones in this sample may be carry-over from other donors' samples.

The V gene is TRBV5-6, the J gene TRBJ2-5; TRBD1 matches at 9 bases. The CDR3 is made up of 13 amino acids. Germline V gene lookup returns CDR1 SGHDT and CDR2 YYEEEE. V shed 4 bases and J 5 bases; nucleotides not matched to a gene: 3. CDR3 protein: CASSGTGRETQYF. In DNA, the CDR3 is TGTGCCAGCAGCGGGACAGGGAGGGAGACCCAGTACTTC.

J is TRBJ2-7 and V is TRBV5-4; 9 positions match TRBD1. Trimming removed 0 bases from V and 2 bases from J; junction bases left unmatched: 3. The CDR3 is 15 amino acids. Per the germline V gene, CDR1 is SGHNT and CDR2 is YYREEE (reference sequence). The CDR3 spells CASSLEGDRAYEQYF. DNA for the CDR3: TGTGCCAGCAGCTTGGAAGGGGACAGGGCCTACGAGCAGTACTTC.

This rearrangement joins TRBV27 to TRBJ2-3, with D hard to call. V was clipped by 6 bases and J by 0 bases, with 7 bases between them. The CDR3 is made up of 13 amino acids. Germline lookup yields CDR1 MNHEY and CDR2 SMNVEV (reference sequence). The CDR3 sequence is CASRLGSTDTQYF. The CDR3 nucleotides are TGTGCCAGCAGGCTCGGCAGCACAGATACGCAGTATTTT.

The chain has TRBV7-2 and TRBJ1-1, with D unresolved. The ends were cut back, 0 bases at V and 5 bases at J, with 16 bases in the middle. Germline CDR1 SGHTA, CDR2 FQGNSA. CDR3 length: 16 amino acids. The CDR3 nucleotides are TGTGCCAGCAGCTTAGCGTCGGGAGCGGGAACAACTGAAGCTTTCTTT. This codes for CASSLASGAGTTEAFF.

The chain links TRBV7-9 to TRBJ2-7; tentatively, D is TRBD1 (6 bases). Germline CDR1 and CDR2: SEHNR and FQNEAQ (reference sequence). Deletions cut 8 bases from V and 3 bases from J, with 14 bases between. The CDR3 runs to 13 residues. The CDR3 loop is CASGWDISYEQYF. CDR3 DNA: TGTGCCAGCGGTTGGGACATAAGCTACGAGCAGTACTTC.

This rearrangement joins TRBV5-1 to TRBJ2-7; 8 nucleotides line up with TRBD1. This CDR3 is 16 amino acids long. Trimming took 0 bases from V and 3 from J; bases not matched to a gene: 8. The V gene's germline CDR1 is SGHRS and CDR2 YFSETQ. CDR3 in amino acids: CASSLGGTGAYYEQYF. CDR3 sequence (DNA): TGCGCCAGCAGCTTGGGAGGGACAGGAGCATACTACGAGCAGTACTTC.

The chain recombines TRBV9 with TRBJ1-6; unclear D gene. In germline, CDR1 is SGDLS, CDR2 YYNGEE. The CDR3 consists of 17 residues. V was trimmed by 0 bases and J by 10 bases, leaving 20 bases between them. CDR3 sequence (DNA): TGTGCCAGCAGCGTAGTTTCTAAATGGGATATCTACTCACCCCTCCACTTT. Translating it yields CASSVVSKWDIYSPLHF.

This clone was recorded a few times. CDR3 amino acids: CASRVEGKGTYEQYF. The DNA of the CDR3 is TGTGCCAGCAGGGTTGAGGGGAAGGGGACCTACGAGCAGTACTTC. The J gene is TRBJ2-7, the V gene TRBV28; D may be TRBD1 or TRBD2 (5 bases each). The CDR3 consists of 15 residues. The V end was cut by 6 bases, the J end by 2 bases, with 17 bases between. Germline V gives CDR1 MDHEN, CDR2 SYDVKM.

The CDR3 reads CSARIGEQFF. CDR3 nucleotides: TGCAGTGCTAGAATAGGTGAGCAGTTCTTC. J is TRBJ2-1 and V is TRBV20-1; D uncertain. There are 10 residues in the CDR3. Germline CDR1 is DFQATT and CDR2 is SNEGSKA (reference sequence). Trimming left V 2 bases short and J 9 bases short, with 5 bases between.

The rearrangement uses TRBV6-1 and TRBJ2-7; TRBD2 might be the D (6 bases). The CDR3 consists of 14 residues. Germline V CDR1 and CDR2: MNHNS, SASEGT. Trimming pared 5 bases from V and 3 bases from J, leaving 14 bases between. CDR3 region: CASSKERGLYEQYF. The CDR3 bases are TGTGCCAGCAGTAAGGAAAGGGGACTCTACGAGCAGTACTTC.

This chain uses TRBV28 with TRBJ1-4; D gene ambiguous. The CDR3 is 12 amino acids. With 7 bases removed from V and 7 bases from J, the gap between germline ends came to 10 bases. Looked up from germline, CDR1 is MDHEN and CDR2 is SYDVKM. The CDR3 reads CASKTGSEKLFF. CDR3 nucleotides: TGTGCCAGCAAAACCGGGTCTGAAAAACTGTTTTTT.

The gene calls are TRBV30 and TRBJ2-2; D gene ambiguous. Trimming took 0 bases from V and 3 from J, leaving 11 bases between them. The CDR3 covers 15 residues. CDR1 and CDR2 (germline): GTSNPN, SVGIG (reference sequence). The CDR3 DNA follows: TGTGCCTGGAGTGTTTGGGCCATATACACCGGGGAGCTGTTTTTT. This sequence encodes CAWSVWAIYTGELFF.

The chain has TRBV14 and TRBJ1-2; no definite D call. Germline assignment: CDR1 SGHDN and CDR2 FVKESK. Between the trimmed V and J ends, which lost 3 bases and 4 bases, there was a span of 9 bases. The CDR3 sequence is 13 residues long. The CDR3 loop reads CASSQSQGYGYTF. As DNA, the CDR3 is TGTGCCAGCAGCCAGTCACAAGGCTATGGCTACACCTTC.

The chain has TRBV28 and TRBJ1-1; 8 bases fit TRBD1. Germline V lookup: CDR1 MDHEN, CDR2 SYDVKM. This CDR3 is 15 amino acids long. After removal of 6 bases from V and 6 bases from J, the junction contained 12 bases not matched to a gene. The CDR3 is CASSPTGAQGAEAFF. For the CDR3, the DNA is TGTGCCAGCAGCCCGACAGGGGCGCAAGGGGCTGAAGCTTTCTTT.